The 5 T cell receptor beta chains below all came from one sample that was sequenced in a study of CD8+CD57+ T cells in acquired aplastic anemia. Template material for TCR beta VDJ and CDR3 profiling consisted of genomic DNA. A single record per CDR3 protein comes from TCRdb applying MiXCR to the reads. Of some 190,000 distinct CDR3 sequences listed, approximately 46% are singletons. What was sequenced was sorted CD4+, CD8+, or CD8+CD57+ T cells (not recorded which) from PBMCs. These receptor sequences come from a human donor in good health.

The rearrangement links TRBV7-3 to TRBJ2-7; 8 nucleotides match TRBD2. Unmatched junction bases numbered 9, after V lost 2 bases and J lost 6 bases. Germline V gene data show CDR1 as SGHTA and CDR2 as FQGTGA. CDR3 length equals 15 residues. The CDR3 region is CASSLDSGRPSEQYF. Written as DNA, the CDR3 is TGTGCCAGCAGCTTAGACAGCGGGAGACCCAGCGAGCAGTACTTC.

The DNA of the CDR3 is TGTGCCAGCAGTGGTTTGGCGAACACTGAAGCTTTCTTT. Translated, it gives CASSGLANTEAFF. The chain recombines TRBV5-4 with TRBJ1-1; D call uncertain. The CDR3 has 13 residues. The germline CDR1 and CDR2 sequences are SGHNT and YYREEE (reference sequence). With 5 bases removed from V and 1 base from J, the gap between germline ends came to 9 bases.

CDR3 in amino acids: CATSSIGWGSGNTIYF. The CDR3, as DNA: TGTGCCACCAGCTCAATCGGATGGGGTTCTGGAAACACCATATATTTT. The chain employs TRBV15 and TRBJ1-3; unclear D gene. The germline gives CDR1 LNHNV, CDR2 YYDKDF (reference sequence). Deletions cut 5 bases from V and 1 base from J, with 15 bases between. There are 16 residues in the CDR3.

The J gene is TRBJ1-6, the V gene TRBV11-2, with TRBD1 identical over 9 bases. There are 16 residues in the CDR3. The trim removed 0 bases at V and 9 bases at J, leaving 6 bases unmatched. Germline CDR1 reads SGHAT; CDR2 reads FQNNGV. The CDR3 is CASSLEPGQGPSPLHF. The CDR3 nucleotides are TGTGCCAGCAGCTTAGAGCCGGGACAGGGACCTTCACCCCTCCACTTT.

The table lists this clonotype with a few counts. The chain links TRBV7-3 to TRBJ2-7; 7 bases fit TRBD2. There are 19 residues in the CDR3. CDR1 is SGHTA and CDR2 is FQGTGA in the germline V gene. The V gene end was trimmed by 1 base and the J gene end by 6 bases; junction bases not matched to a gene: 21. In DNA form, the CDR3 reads TGTGCCAGCAGCTTAAGTGTCCGGCGGGAGAAGTTTCGGGGTGGCGAGCAGTACTTC. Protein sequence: CASSLSVRREKFRGGEQYF.